A selection of T cell receptor beta chains follows, all from one sample in a study of blood T cell repertoires in COVID-19. TCRdb keeps only in-frame clones here, not all; method: immunoSEQ multiplex PCR. This sample carries more than 70,000 clones, about 81% of them seen once, and the ten largest clones take around 29%. Source material: peripheral blood. These receptors were obtained from a human donor in a cohort sampled during active COVID-19. Each CDR3 is given with its conserved first and last residue. Each record gives: J gene, clone size, V gene, D gene, CDR3 DNA, CDR3 protein. The D gene is left open where the match is weak. Clone size is shown for a subset of rows, as once, few, many or a class of expanded clone.

TRBJ1-3	few	TRBV6-5	-	TGTGCCACCAAACGGGGGGCTGGCTCTGGAAACACCATATATTTT	CATKRGAGSGNTIYF
TRBJ2-3	-	TRBV7-3	-	TGTGCCAGCAGCCCCCCCGGGTTAGATACGCAGTATTTT	CASSPPGLDTQYF
TRBJ1-6	-	TRBV5-1	-	TGCGCCAGCAGGGGAGGAAATTCACCCCTCCACTTT	CASRGGNSPLHF
TRBJ1-2	-	TRBV10-3	TRBD1	TGTGCCATCAGTGAGGCCGACAGGGGGCTTGACTATGGCTACACCTTC	CAISEADRGLDYGYTF
TRBJ2-7	-	TRBV5-5	TRBD2	TGTGCCAGCAGCCCGGCGGGCGGGAGGAAGCAGTACTTC	CASSPAGGRKQYF
TRBJ2-7	-	TRBV2	TRBD1	TGTGCCAGCACCAGGGACAGGGGGTTTATCCACGAGCAGTACTTC	CASTRDRGFIHEQYF
TRBJ2-1	-	TRBV19	TRBD1	TGTGCCAGTAGTATAAAAGGGACAGTTTACAATGAGCAGTTCTTC	CASSIKGTVYNEQFF
TRBJ2-5	-	TRBV18	TRBD2	TGTGCCAGCTCACCACCAAGCGGGGGGCCCCAAGAGACCCAGTACTTC	CASSPPSGGPQETQYF
TRBJ1-5	-	TRBV18	TRBD1	TGTGCCAGCTCACTGCAGGGGGCTGGGAATCAGCCCCAGCATTTT	CASSLQGAGNQPQHF
TRBJ1-3	-	TRBV11-3	TRBD1	TGTGCCAGCAGCCGGGACAGAGGAAACACCATATATTTT	CASSRDRGNTIYF
TRBJ2-7	-	TRBV2	-	TGTGCCAGCGCGGCCGGACTGGGATCCTACGAGCAGTACTTC	CASAAGLGSYEQYF
TRBJ2-7	-	TRBV29-1	-	TGCAGCGTTGAACCGGACAGTAACTCCTACGAGCAGTACTTC	CSVEPDSNSYEQYF
TRBJ2-5	-	TRBV5-1	TRBD1	TGCGCCAGCAGCTCAGGGGGCAGCCAGACCCAGTACTTC	CASSSGGSQTQYF
TRBJ1-1	-	TRBV28	-	TGTGCCAGCAGCCCCCCCCGGGTAACCAACACTGAAGCTTTCTTT	CASSPPRVTNTEAFF
TRBJ2-3	-	TRBV3-1/TRBV3-2	-	TGTGCCAGCAGCCTAAGCTACCGTGAGGATACGCAGTATTTT	CASSLSYREDTQYF
TRBJ2-2	-	TRBV5-1	TRBD1	TGCGCCAGCAGCCCCAGTCCGGGACAGGGGGACACCGGGGAGCTGTTTTTT	CASSPSPGQGDTGELFF
TRBJ2-2	-	TRBV5-4	-	TGTGCCAGCAGTTTTACAGGCGCCGGCGGGGAGCTGTTTTTT	CASSFTGAGGELFF
TRBJ2-7	-	TRBV5-1	-	TGCGCCAGCAGCGAGACAGACTACGAGCAGTACTTC	CASSETDYEQYF
TRBJ2-7	-	TRBV5-6	TRBD1	TGTGCCAGCAGCCGCCCCGGACAGGGGAGGGAGCAGTACTTC	CASSRPGQGREQYF
TRBJ1-1	-	TRBV2	TRBD1	TGTGCCAGCAGTCCGAAAGACAGGGGCAGTGAAGCTTTCTTT	CASSPKDRGSEAFF
TRBJ2-5	-	TRBV13	-	TGTGCCAGCAGCTTCGGTGAGACCCAGTACTTC	CASSFGETQYF
TRBJ1-5	-	TRBV7-2	-	TGTGCCAGCAGCTTAGCAGCCACCGTTTATAGCAATCAGCCCCAGCATTTT	CASSLAATVYSNQPQHF
TRBJ2-1	-	TRBV11-2	-	TGTGCCAGCAGCTACCAAGCAGGGGGGCCCCTGGATGAGCAGTTCTTC	CASSYQAGGPLDEQFF
TRBJ1-5	-	TRBV6-1	-	TGTGCCAGCAGTGAAGCCGGGGTGAGCAATCAGCCCCAGCATTTT	CASSEAGVSNQPQHF
TRBJ2-1	-	TRBV18	TRBD1	TGTGCCAGCTCACTGACAGGGGTTGCGAATGAGCAGTTCTTC	CASSLTGVANEQFF
TRBJ2-7	-	TRBV7-6	-	TGTGCCAGCAGCCCAAAGGCAGGGGTAAGCTCCTACGAGCAGTACTTC	CASSPKAGVSSYEQYF
TRBJ1-2	few	TRBV4-2	-	TGTGCCAGCAGCCCCGGGACAACAGAGTATGGCTACACCTTC	CASSPGTTEYGYTF
TRBJ2-2	once	TRBV3-1/TRBV3-2	TRBD2	TGTGCCAGCAGCCACTACGCGGGGGACCCCACCGGGGAGCTGTTTTTT	CASSHYAGDPTGELFF
TRBJ1-5	-	TRBV28	TRBD1	TGTGCCAGCAGTTCTCGGACAGGGGGCGCAGGACAGCCCCAGCATTTT	CASSSRTGGAGQPQHF
TRBJ1-5	-	TRBV4-1	-	TGCGCCAGCAGCCAGTATAGCAATCAGCCCCAGCATTTT	CASSQYSNQPQHF
TRBJ1-1	-	TRBV7-2	-	TGTGCCAGCAGCCTCGGGGGGGCAAGCACTGAAGCTTTCTTT	CASSLGGASTEAFF
TRBJ1-2	-	TRBV2	TRBD1	TGTGCCAGCAGTGAAGCGGGACAGGGTCTCTATGGCTACACCTTC	CASSEAGQGLYGYTF
TRBJ1-1	-	TRBV11-3	TRBD1	TGTGCCAGCAGTTACAGGGGCGTGAACACTGAAGCTTTCTTT	CASSYRGVNTEAFF
TRBJ1-5	-	TRBV5-1	-	TGCGCCAGCAGCTTGGTGGCAGGGGCCAATCAGCCCCAGCATTTT	CASSLVAGANQPQHF
TRBJ2-1	once	TRBV9	TRBD1	TGTGCCAGCAGCGTAGCGTTGAGGGGGCCTTACAATGAGCAGTTCTTC	CASSVALRGPYNEQFF
TRBJ1-1	-	TRBV6-5	-	TGTGCCAGCCGACTGAGAGATCTCTTAGATGAGGCTTTCTTT	CASRLRDLLDEAFF
TRBJ1-2	-	TRBV29-1	-	TGCAGCGTTGATAAGGAGGGAACCGGTGGCTACACCTTC	CSVDKEGTGGYTF
TRBJ2-6	once	TRBV6-1	-	TGTGCCAGCAGTGAACCGGGGGTTGGGGCCAACGTCCTGACTTTC	CASSEPGVGANVLTF